The clone carrying this T cell receptor beta chain was detected once. TCRdb's table, derived via immunoSEQ multiplex PCR, lists solely in-frame clones and lacks some. Of tens of thousands of clones in the sample, about 94% were seen once. The data stem from a study of T cell changes during pregnancy in multiple sclerosis. Germline V gene data show CDR1 as SGHRS and CDR2 as YFSETQ. Losses at the gene ends were 0 bases for V and 5 bases for J; bases not matched to a gene: 15. CDR3 size: 18 residues. The sample in question was CD8+ T cells from peripheral blood mononuclear cells, obtained after pregnancy. The source of this sequence is a female donor with multiple sclerosis, enrolled in a pregnancy study. The genes are TRBV5-1 and TRBJ1-2, with TRBD1 matching 8 bases. The CDR3 DNA reads TGCGCCAGCAGCTTGGGGGGCGGGACAGGACCCTCGGAGTATGGCTACACCTTC. Protein product: CASSLGGGTGPSEYGYTF.